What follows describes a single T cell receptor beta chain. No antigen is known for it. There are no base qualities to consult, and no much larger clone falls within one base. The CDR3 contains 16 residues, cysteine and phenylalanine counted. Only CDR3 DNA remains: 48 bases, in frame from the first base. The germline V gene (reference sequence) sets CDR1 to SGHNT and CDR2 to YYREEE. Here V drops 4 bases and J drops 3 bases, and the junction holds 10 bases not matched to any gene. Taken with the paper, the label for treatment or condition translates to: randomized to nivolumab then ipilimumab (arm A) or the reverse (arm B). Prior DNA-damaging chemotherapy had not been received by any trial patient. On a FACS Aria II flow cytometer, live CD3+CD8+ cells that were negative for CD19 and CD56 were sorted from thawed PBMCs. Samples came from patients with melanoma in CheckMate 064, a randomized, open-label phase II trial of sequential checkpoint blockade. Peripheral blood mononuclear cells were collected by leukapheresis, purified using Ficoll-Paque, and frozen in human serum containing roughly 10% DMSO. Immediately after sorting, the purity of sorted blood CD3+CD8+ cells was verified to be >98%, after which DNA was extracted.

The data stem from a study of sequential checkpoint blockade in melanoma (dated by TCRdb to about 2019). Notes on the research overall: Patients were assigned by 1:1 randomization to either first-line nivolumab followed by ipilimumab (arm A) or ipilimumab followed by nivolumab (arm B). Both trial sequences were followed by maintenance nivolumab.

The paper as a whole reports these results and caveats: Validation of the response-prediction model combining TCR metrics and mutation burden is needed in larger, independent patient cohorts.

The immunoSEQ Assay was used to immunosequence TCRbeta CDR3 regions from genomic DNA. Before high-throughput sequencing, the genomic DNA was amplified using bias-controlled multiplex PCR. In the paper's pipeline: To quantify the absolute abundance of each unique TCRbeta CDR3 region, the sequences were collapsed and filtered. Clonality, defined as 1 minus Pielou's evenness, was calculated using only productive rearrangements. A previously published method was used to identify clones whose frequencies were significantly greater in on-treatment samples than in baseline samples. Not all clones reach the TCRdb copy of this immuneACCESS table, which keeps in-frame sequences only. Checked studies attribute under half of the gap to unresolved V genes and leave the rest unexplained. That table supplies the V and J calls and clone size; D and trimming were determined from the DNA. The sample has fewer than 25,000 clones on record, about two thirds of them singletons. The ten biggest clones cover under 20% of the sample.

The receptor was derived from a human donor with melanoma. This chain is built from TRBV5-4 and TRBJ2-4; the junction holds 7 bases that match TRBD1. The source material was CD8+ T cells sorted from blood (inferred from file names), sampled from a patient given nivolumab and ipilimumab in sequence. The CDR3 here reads CASSRSTGSFKNIQYF. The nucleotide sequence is TGTGCCAGCAGCCGCTCGACAGGGTCATTCAAAAACATTCAGTACTTC.